This T cell receptor beta chain was captured in a study of response to subunit inactivated influenza vaccine. Whole-study findings and limits: Authors suggested few new T cells are recruited by each seasonal influenza vaccination.

With V trimmed by 6 bases and J by 5 bases, 11 bases remained unmatched. Per the germline V gene, CDR1 is SQVTM and CDR2 is ANQGSEA. The CDR3 runs to 14 residues. TCRdb called the RT-PCR reads again in MiXCR, with one record for every CDR3 protein. The repertoire holds about 540,000 distinct CDR3 sequences, with roughly a quarter as singletons. In this sample, this clonotype turned up a few times. As yet, its antigen is unknown. These records were also assigned to another study, of T cells expressing NK-cell markers. This second study notes: TCR beta cDNA was made by 5'RACE template switching with UMIs. Investigators obtained TCR beta repertoires from sorted CD3+CD56+NKG2C+, CD3+CD56+NKG2C- and CD3+CD56-NKG2C+ T cells. In several experiments, sorting was confined to alpha-beta TCR T cells through use of an anti-gamma-delta TCR antibody. The CD3+CD56-NKG2C+ fraction of a few donors was likewise dominated by these clonotypes.

The sample consisted of CD4+ T cells sorted from PBMCs, taken roughly 12 days after vaccination. This clonotype was obtained from a man in his fifties who received an inactivated influenza vaccine. The chain employs TRBV29-1 and TRBJ2-7; TRBD1 aligns across 9 bases. CDR3 loop: CSVAPGQGVHEQYF. For the CDR3, the DNA is TGCAGCGTGGCCCCGGGACAGGGAGTCCACGAGCAGTACTTC.